This TCR beta chain was found in a study of cytomegalovirus exposure and HLA in healthy donors. In the study overall: The roughly 120 validation repertoires, a later analysis reported, used the same platform as the roughly 610 first-cohort repertoires.

This clone came up a few times. The length of the CDR3 is 18 residues. Germline V gene sequence: CDR1 KGHSH, CDR2 LQKENI. V lost 2 bases, J lost 3 bases, and 10 bases stayed unmatched. Assay: immunoSEQ multiplex PCR; the TCRdb copy retains only in-frame clones and omits some. The data contain more than 60,000 clones, approximately 96% of them singletons. This chain connects TRBV18 to TRBJ1-4; TRBD1 matches at 9 bases. Sequenced input: PBMCs. The receptor comes from a woman aged 18 to 35 in good health and CMV-seropositive. CDR3 sequence reads: CASSPVGQGLGANEKLFF. The DNA for the CDR3 is TGTGCCAGCTCACCAGTCGGACAGGGGCTTGGGGCTAATGAAAAACTGTTTTTT.